Listed below are T cell receptor beta chains from one sample, sequenced in a study of molecular identifiers for immune sequencing clone quantification. TCRdb fed the PCR reads into MiXCR, producing one record per CDR3 protein. In the table there are under 650,000 distinct CDR3 sequences, 15% to 20% of which are singletons. Sequenced input: naive CD8+ T cells from blood, with Jurkat cell RNA spiked in. These receptors all come from a human donor in good health. Some libraries in this study had Jurkat cell RNA spiked in. Each CDR3 is given with its conserved first and last residue. The D gene is left open where the match is weak. Rows give clone size only sometimes, using once, few, many, or a class for an expanded clone.

cdr3_aa | cdr3_nt | v_call | d_call | j_call | clone_size
CASSYPSILAGDTDTQYF | TGTGCCAGCAGTTACCCTTCGATACTAGCGGGAGACACAGATACGCAGTATTTT | TRBV6-2/TRBV6-3 | TRBD2 | TRBJ2-3 | NA
CASSISWGSVNEQFF | TGTGCCAGTAGTATCAGCTGGGGCTCCGTCAATGAGCAGTTCTTC | TRBV19 | NA | TRBJ2-1 | NA
CASSEWHVEWTQYF | TGTGCCAGCAGCGAGTGGCACGTTGAGTGGACCCAGTACTTC | TRBV7-2 | NA | TRBJ2-5 | many
CSTQTGTGGLGAFF | TGCAGCACTCAAACCGGGACAGGGGGACTGGGTGCTTTCTTT | TRBV29-1 | TRBD1 | TRBJ1-1 | many
CSAVGTRYEQYF | TGCAGTGCCGTCGGCACCCGCTACGAGCAGTACTTC | TRBV20-1 | NA | TRBJ2-7 | many
CASSLIPGVSSYNEQFF | TGTGCCAGCAGCTTAATCCCTGGCGTGAGCTCCTACAATGAGCAGTTCTTC | TRBV7-3 | NA | TRBJ2-1 | many
CASSVATGGDTQYF | TGTGCCAGCAGCGTAGCTACAGGGGGAGATACGCAGTATTTT | TRBV9 | TRBD1 | TRBJ2-3 | many
CASSQTSSGNTIYF | TGTGCCAGCAGCCAAACAAGCTCTGGAAACACCATATATTTT | TRBV5-5 | NA | TRBJ1-3 | many
CASRMDSLYYGYTF | TGTGCCAGCAGGATGGACAGTCTCTACTATGGCTACACCTTC | TRBV2 | NA | TRBJ1-2 | many
CASRLRNSPLHF | TGTGCCAGCAGGTTGCGTAATTCACCCCTCCACTTT | TRBV6-5 | NA | TRBJ1-6 | many